This is a list of T cell receptor beta chains from one sample in a study of T cell changes during pregnancy in multiple sclerosis. The table came from immunoSEQ multiplex PCR; TCRdb's copy has only in-frame clones and leaves some out. The sample has under 45,000 clones; roughly 84% are singletons. The input for sequencing was CD8+ T cells from peripheral blood mononuclear cells, taken in the first trimester of pregnancy. All receptors come from a female donor with multiple sclerosis, enrolled in a pregnancy study. Each CDR3 is given with its conserved first and last residue. D genes are given only for firm matches. For some rows the clone size is stated as once, few or many, or as a class when expanded; others skip it.

abundance: -
j_gene: TRBJ2-7
d_gene: TRBD1
v_gene: TRBV2
len: 17
CDR3aa: CASTEGTGGKNAYEQYF
CDR3nt: TGTGCCAGCACCGAAGGGACAGGGGGGAAAAACGCCTACGAGCAGTACTTC

abundance: -
j_gene: TRBJ1-6
d_gene: -
v_gene: TRBV11-2
len: 15
CDR3aa: CASDRGGEGNSPLHF
CDR3nt: TGTGCCAGCGATCGAGGGGGGGAGGGTAATTCACCCCTCCACTTT

abundance: -
j_gene: TRBJ1-5
d_gene: -
v_gene: TRBV18
len: 15
CDR3aa: CASSPDIYSNQPQHF
CDR3nt: TGTGCCAGCTCACCAGACATTTATAGCAATCAGCCCCAGCATTTT

abundance: -
j_gene: TRBJ2-7
d_gene: -
v_gene: TRBV14
len: 14
CDR3aa: CASSHPGTSHEQYF
CDR3nt: TGTGCCAGCAGCCACCCCGGGACTTCTCACGAGCAGTACTTC

abundance: -
j_gene: TRBJ2-5
d_gene: TRBD1
v_gene: TRBV7-9
len: 14
CDR3aa: CASLSAGGRETQYF
CDR3nt: TGTGCCAGCCTCTCCGCAGGGGGCAGAGAGACCCAGTACTTC

abundance: -
j_gene: TRBJ2-3
d_gene: TRBD2
v_gene: TRBV4-3
len: 14
CDR3aa: CASSREGTTDTQYF
CDR3nt: TGCGCCAGCAGCCGGGAGGGTACCACAGATACGCAGTATTTT

abundance: once
j_gene: TRBJ2-3
d_gene: TRBD2
v_gene: TRBV5-1
len: 16
CDR3aa: CASSKTIAGSTDTQYF
CDR3nt: TGCGCCAGCAGCAAAACAATAGCGGGGAGCACAGATACGCAGTATTTT

abundance: -
j_gene: TRBJ2-7
d_gene: -
v_gene: TRBV2
len: 14
CDR3aa: CASSPSSSSYEQYF
CDR3nt: TGTGCCAGCAGTCCAAGCTCTAGCTCCTACGAGCAGTACTTC

abundance: once
j_gene: TRBJ1-4
d_gene: TRBD1
v_gene: TRBV27
len: 15
CDR3aa: CASRPIGTANEKLFF
CDR3nt: TGTGCCAGCAGGCCCATCGGGACAGCTAATGAAAAACTGTTTTTT

abundance: -
j_gene: TRBJ2-5
d_gene: TRBD2
v_gene: TRBV29-1
len: 17
CDR3aa: CSVGGLAGDEYQETQYF
CDR3nt: TGCAGCGTGGGGGGACTAGCGGGGGACGAGTACCAAGAGACCCAGTACTTC

abundance: -
j_gene: TRBJ1-2
d_gene: -
v_gene: TRBV6-4
len: 12
CDR3aa: CASWGRVYGYTF
CDR3nt: TGTGCCAGCTGGGGCAGAGTCTATGGCTACACCTTC

abundance: -
j_gene: TRBJ1-3
d_gene: -
v_gene: TRBV6-1
len: 14
CDR3aa: CASSEWGAGNTIYF
CDR3nt: TGTGCCAGCAGTGAGTGGGGAGCTGGAAACACCATATATTTT

abundance: -
j_gene: TRBJ2-7
d_gene: TRBD1
v_gene: TRBV6-5
len: 15
CDR3aa: CASSNGQGASYEQYF
CDR3nt: TGTGCCAGCAGTAATGGACAGGGGGCTTCCTACGAGCAGTACTTC

abundance: -
j_gene: TRBJ2-1
d_gene: TRBD1
v_gene: TRBV27
len: 11
CDR3aa: CASSLRGQQFF
CDR3nt: TGTGCCAGCAGTTTAAGGGGGCAGCAGTTCTTC

abundance: -
j_gene: TRBJ2-7
d_gene: TRBD1
v_gene: TRBV4-3
len: 16
CDR3aa: CASSQVDRDSSYEQYF
CDR3nt: TGCGCCAGCAGCCAAGTGGACCGGGACAGCTCCTACGAGCAGTACTTC

abundance: -
j_gene: TRBJ1-2
d_gene: TRBD1
v_gene: TRBV6-1
len: 15
CDR3aa: CASSEAHRGYYGYTF
CDR3nt: TGTGCCAGCAGTGAAGCGCACAGGGGGTACTATGGCTACACCTTC

abundance: -
j_gene: TRBJ2-7
d_gene: TRBD1
v_gene: TRBV4-1
len: 15
CDR3aa: CASSQSPGGSYEQYF
CDR3nt: TGCGCCAGCAGCCAATCGCCAGGGGGCTCCTACGAGCAGTACTTC

abundance: -
j_gene: TRBJ2-1
d_gene: -
v_gene: TRBV9
len: 15
CDR3aa: CASSVVPSSYNEQFF
CDR3nt: TGTGCCAGCAGCGTAGTACCGAGCTCCTACAATGAGCAGTTCTTC

abundance: -
j_gene: TRBJ1-2
d_gene: TRBD1
v_gene: TRBV2
len: 15
CDR3aa: CASRRTGGVDYGYTF
CDR3nt: TGTGCCAGCAGAAGGACAGGCGGGGTTGACTATGGCTACACCTTC

abundance: few
j_gene: TRBJ2-3
d_gene: TRBD2
v_gene: TRBV6-1
len: 17
CDR3aa: CASSESISGGASDTQYF
CDR3nt: TGTGCCAGCAGTGAATCGATAAGCGGGGGGGCCTCAGATACGCAGTATTTT